These 23 T cell receptor beta chains share one sample of origin, sequenced in a study of cytomegalovirus exposure and HLA in healthy donors. Both 60 Vbeta primers and 13 Jbeta primers went into the PCR. Clones were sequenced by immunoSEQ multiplex PCR, and TCRdb holds only the in-frame ones, with some missing. The repertoire holds roughly 110,000 clones, with approximately 81% as singletons. The sequenced sample was PBMCs. The receptors were gathered from a man aged 25-45 years in good health and CMV-seronegative.

This clone was detected once. V usage is TRBV29-1 and J usage is TRBJ1-2, with a tentative D call TRBD1 (5 bases). The CDR3 has 13 amino acids. Germline assignment: CDR1 SQVTM and CDR2 ANQGSEA. Trimming removed 5 bases at V and 7 bases at J, with 17 bases between. Here the CDR3 reads CSVLDAEGVGYTF. CDR3 nucleotide sequence: TGCAGCGTTTTGGACGCGGAAGGGGTTGGCTACACCTTC.

CDR3 residues: CASSPQTSGSYEQYF. The CDR3 DNA sequence: TGTGCCAGCAGTCCCCAAACTAGCGGGAGCTACGAGCAGTACTTC. V is TRBV2 and J is TRBJ2-7; 11 bases line up with TRBD2. The CDR3 runs to 15 residues. The trim removed 5 bases at V and 3 bases at J, leaving 6 bases unmatched. CDR1 is SNHLY, CDR2 FYNNEI, per germline. The full variable domain, completed using reference TRBV2 and TRBJ2-7, is EPEVTQTPSHQVTQMGQEVILRCVPISNHLYFYWYRQILGQKVEFLVSFYNNEISEKSEIFDDQFSVERPDGSNFTLKIRSTKLEDSAMYFCASSPQTSGSYEQYFGPGTRLTVT.

This clone was found once. The chain couples TRBV12-5 to TRBJ1-2; D gene uncertain. V lost 3 bases and J lost 7, with 9 bases in between. Germline CDR1 LGHNT, CDR2 FRNRAP. The CDR3 extends over 12 amino acids. The CDR3 region is CASGFPAGGYTF. The CDR3 DNA reads as TGTGCTAGTGGTTTTCCCGCCGGTGGCTACACCTTC.

The chain carries TRBV14 and TRBJ1-2; D gene uncertain. This CDR3 has 13 amino acids. Germline V gives CDR1 SGHDN, CDR2 FVKESK. The ends were cut back, 4 bases at V and 8 bases at J, with 14 bases in the middle. This chain's CDR3 is CASSPGSLGGYTF. The CDR3 nucleotides read TGTGCCAGCAGCCCGGGGTCCCTCGGGGGCTACACCTTC.

The chain carries TRBV9 and TRBJ2-2; 7 positions match TRBD1. CDR1 SGDLS and CDR2 YYNGEE come from the germline V gene. The CDR3 extends over 16 amino acids. With V trimmed by 2 bases and J by 4 bases, 8 bases remained unmatched. The CDR3 sequence: CASSVPRQGGTGELFF. In nucleotides, the CDR3 is TGTGCCAGCAGCGTGCCGAGACAGGGTGGCACCGGGGAGCTGTTTTTT. The full variable domain, completed using reference TRBV9 and TRBJ2-2, is DSGVTQTPKHLITATGQRVTLRCSPRSGDLSVYWYQQSLDQGLQFLIQYYNGEERAKGNILERFSAQQFPDLHSELNLSSLELGDSALYFCASSVPRQGGTGELFFGEGSRLTVL.

The rearrangement joins TRBV14 to TRBJ1-6, with 7 bases identical to TRBD1. Germline CDR1 reads SGHDN; CDR2 reads FVKESK. There are 16 residues in the CDR3. V dropped 1 base and J dropped 5; count of bases not matched to a gene: 5. Here the CDR3 DNA reads TGTGCCAGCAGCCAAGCGACAGGGACCCATAATTCACCCCTCCACTTT. Its protein is CASSQATGTHNSPLHF.

The rearrangement links TRBV30 to TRBJ2-7; maybe TRBD1 (6 bases). Trimming pared 7 bases from V and 4 bases from J, leaving 17 bases between. CDR3 size: 13 residues. Germline V lookup: CDR1 GTSNPN, CDR2 SVGIG (reference sequence). The CDR3 is CALRWGQSYEQYF. CDR3 in DNA: TGTGCCTTACGGTGGGGGCAAAGTTACGAGCAGTACTTC.

A few counts support this clone. This sequence joins TRBV30 and TRBJ1-1, with D unresolved. Germline loops: CDR1 GTSNPN, CDR2 SVGIG (reference sequence). The CDR3 length is 13 residues. Trimming cost V 1 base and J 1 base, with 7 bases left between them. The CDR3 coding sequence is TGTGCCTGGAGTGAATACAGGAACACTGAAGCTTTCTTT. It translates to CAWSEYRNTEAFF.

The rearrangement uses TRBV5-1 and TRBJ2-4; 13 bases map to TRBD2. Germline CDR1 and CDR2: SGHRS and YFSETQ. The V gene end was trimmed by 2 bases and the J gene end by 0 bases; junction bases not matched to a gene: 2. The CDR3 runs to 17 residues. In nucleotides, the CDR3 is TGCGCCAGCAGCTTAGGACTAGCGGGAGTAGCCAAAAACATTCAGTACTTC. Translation gives CASSLGLAGVAKNIQYF.

V usage is TRBV4-1 and J usage is TRBJ2-7, with TRBD1 matching 10 bases. The V gene end was trimmed by 2 bases and the J gene end by 0 bases; junction bases not matched to a gene: 4. CDR1 is MGHRA, CDR2 YSYEKL, per germline. There are 16 residues in the CDR3. The CDR3 nucleotides are TGCGCCAGCAGCCAAACCGGGACAGGGGCCTCCTACGAGCAGTACTTC. Translated, it gives CASSQTGTGASYEQYF.

V and J are TRBV9 and TRBJ2-7; 7 bases map to TRBD1. CDR1 is SGDLS, CDR2 YYNGEE, per germline. The CDR3 is made up of 14 amino acids. V shed 0 bases, J shed 6 bases, and the junction held 6 bases outside the gene matches. The CDR3 protein is CASSVDRQGFEQYF. CDR3 nucleotides: TGTGCCAGCAGCGTAGACCGACAGGGTTTCGAGCAGTACTTC.

This clone was detected only once. The chain couples TRBV11-2 to TRBJ2-2, with a weak D call TRBD2 (5 bases). Germline V lookup: CDR1 SGHAT, CDR2 FQNNGV. V lost 5 bases to trimming and J lost 4 bases, with 11 bases between them. The CDR3 has 14 amino acids. CDR3 sequence reads: CASSLHGVTGELFF. The CDR3 nucleotides read TGTGCCAGCAGCCTCCACGGGGTCACCGGGGAGCTGTTTTTT.

This clone was recorded once. The J gene is TRBJ2-1, the V gene TRBV7-2, with 9 bases fitting TRBD2. Trimming at V came to 5 bases and at J to 0 bases, leaving 5 bases not matched to a gene. CDR3 size: 16 residues. Germline V gene lookup returns CDR1 SGHTA and CDR2 FQGNSA. The CDR3 loop is CASSPGLANSYNEQFF. CDR3 DNA: TGTGCCAGCAGCCCGGGACTAGCAAACTCCTACAATGAGCAGTTCTTC.

The chain has TRBV5-6 and TRBJ1-1; D is perhaps TRBD1 (6 bases). Germline-derived CDR1 and CDR2 are SGHDT and YYEEEE. V lost 5 bases and J lost 1, with 12 bases in between. This CDR3 spans 14 amino acids. The CDR3 DNA reads TGTGCCAGCAGGGGGGGCGGGGGGAACACTGAAGCTTTCTTT. Amino acids: CASRGGGGNTEAFF. Together with reference TRBV5-6 and TRBJ1-1, the CDR3 gives the full variable domain: DAGVTQSPTHLIKTRGQQVTLRCSPKSGHDTVSWYQQALGQGPQFIFQYYEEEERQRGNFPDRFSGHQFPNYSSELNVNALLLGDSALYLCASRGGGGNTEAFFGQGTRLTVV.

V gene TRBV7-9 combines with J gene TRBJ1-5; D gene uncertain. V lost 1 base and J 4 bases, leaving 11 bases between the germline ends. This CDR3 region has 15 residues. Germline-derived CDR1 and CDR2 are SEHNR and FQNEAQ (reference sequence). CDR3 DNA: TGTGCCAGCAGCTTAGGAGGGCTGGGAAATCAGCCCCAGCATTTT. The encoded protein is CASSLGGLGNQPQHF.

The CDR3 bases are TGTGCCTGGACCGGCCCGGGCGAGCAGTACTTC. Translated, it gives CAWTGPGEQYF. The rearrangement links TRBV30 to TRBJ2-7; D remains unclear. Looked up from germline, CDR1 is GTSNPN and CDR2 is SVGIG (reference sequence). The CDR3 extends over 11 amino acids. V was shortened by 4 bases and J by 6 bases, with 10 bases between the two germline ends.

This chain joins TRBV28 and TRBJ2-1; a possible D gene is TRBD2 (6 bases). V lost 10 bases, J lost 8 bases, and 24 bases lay in between. Germline V lookup: CDR1 MDHEN, CDR2 SYDVKM. The CDR3 extends over 15 amino acids. The CDR3 loop reads CATPPLAPPTDEQFF. The CDR3 DNA follows: TGTGCCACTCCCCCCCTAGCGCCGCCGACGGATGAGCAGTTCTTC.

The chain recombines TRBV6-1 with TRBJ1-5, with 9 bases that match TRBD1. Germline trimming cut 6 bases from V and 4 bases from J; bases unmatched to any gene: 4. The CDR3 sequence is 14 residues long. CDR1 is MNHNS and CDR2 is SASEGT in the germline V gene. As DNA, the CDR3 is TGTGCCAGCAGGGGGACAGGGTTTAATCAGCCCCAGCATTTT. Its translation is CASRGTGFNQPQHF.

The chain recombines TRBV10-3 with TRBJ1-5; weak D call: TRBD1 (6 bases). The CDR3 runs 14 residues. The V and J ends lost 4 bases and 7 bases respectively, with 14 bases between them. Germline CDR1 reads ENHRY; CDR2 reads SYGVKD. CDR3 sequence (DNA): TGTGCCATCAGTGGGACAGACGTAGCCCAGCCCCAGCATTTT. Residues: CAISGTDVAQPQHF.

The chain recombines TRBV7-9 with TRBJ1-1; 8 nucleotides line up with TRBD1. Germline V gives CDR1 SEHNR, CDR2 FQNEAQ (reference sequence). The CDR3 consists of 17 residues. V dropped 4 bases and J dropped 1; count of bases not matched to a gene: 11. The DNA for the CDR3 is TGTGCCAGCAGCTCTGACAGGGGTAGGGGGAGGAACACTGAAGCTTTCTTT. The encoded protein is CASSSDRGRGRNTEAFF.

This clone has more than one count but fewer than ten. J is TRBJ2-4 and V is TRBV25-1; D gene uncertain. The CDR3 consists of 13 residues. Trimming shortened V by 4 bases and J by 0 bases, and 4 bases separated the two germline ends. From germline, CDR1 is MGHDK and CDR2 SYGVNS. CDR3 in DNA: TGTGCCAGCAGTGGAGTAGCCAAAAACATTCAGTACTTC. Amino acids: CASSGVAKNIQYF. The full variable domain, its missing parts supplied by reference TRBV25-1 and TRBJ2-4, is EADIYQTPRYLVIGTGKKITLECSQTMGHDKMYWYQQDPGMELHLIHYSYGVNSTEKGDLSSESTVSRIRTEHFPLTLESARPSHTSQYLCASSGVAKNIQYFGAGTRLSVL.

The CDR3 bases are TGTGCCAGCAGCTTAGTTCAGGGAAATAATTCACCCCTCCACTTT. Amino acids: CASSLVQGNNSPLHF. This chain connects TRBV7-9 to TRBJ1-6; D is possibly TRBD1 (5 bases). This CDR3 has 15 amino acids. Germline CDR1 reads SEHNR; CDR2 reads FQNEAQ (reference sequence). V lost 1 base and J 5 bases, leaving 9 bases between the germline ends.

The rearrangement joins TRBV7-9 to TRBJ2-7, with 10 bases aligning to TRBD2. V shed 4 bases, J shed 4 bases, and the junction held 7 bases outside the gene matches. CDR1 is SEHNR and CDR2 is FQNEAQ in the germline V gene (reference sequence). The CDR3 sequence is 15 residues long. The CDR3 bases are TGTGCCAGCAGCTACGGGGCTAGCGGGAGTTACGAGCAGTACTTC. Translated, it gives CASSYGASGSYEQYF. Filled out from reference TRBV7-9 and TRBJ2-7, the complete variable domain reads DTGVSQNPRHKITKRGQNVTFRCDPISEHNRLYWYRQTLGQGPEFLTYFQNEAQLEKSRLLSDRFSAERPKGSFSTLEIQRTEQGDSAMYLCASSYGASGSYEQYFGPGTRLTVT.